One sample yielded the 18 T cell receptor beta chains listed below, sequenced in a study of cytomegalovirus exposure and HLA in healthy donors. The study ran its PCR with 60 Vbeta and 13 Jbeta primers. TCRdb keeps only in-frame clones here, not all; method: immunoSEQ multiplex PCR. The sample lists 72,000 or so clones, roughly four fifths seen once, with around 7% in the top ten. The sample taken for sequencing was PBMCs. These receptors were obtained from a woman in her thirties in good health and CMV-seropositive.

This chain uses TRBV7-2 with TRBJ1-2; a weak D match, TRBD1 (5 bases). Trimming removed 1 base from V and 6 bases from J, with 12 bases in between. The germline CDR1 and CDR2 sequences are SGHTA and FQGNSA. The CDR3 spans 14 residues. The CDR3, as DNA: TGTGCCAGCAGCTTAGGGGGGGGTACCCATGGCTACACCTTC. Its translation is CASSLGGGTHGYTF.

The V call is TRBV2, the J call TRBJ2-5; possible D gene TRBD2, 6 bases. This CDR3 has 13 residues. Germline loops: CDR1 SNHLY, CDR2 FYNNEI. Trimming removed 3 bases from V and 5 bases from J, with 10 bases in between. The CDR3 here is CASSEVGRETQYF. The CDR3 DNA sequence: TGTGCCAGCAGTGAGGTGGGGAGGGAGACCCAGTACTTC.

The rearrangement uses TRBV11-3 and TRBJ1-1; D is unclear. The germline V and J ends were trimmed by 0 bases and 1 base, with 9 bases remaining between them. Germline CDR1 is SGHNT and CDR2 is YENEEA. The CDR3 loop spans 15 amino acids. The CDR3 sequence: CASSLEGGSNTEAFF. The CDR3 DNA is TGTGCCAGCAGCTTAGAGGGAGGGTCGAACACTGAAGCTTTCTTT.

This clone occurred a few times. The chain's CDR3 is CASNPQGRGGYTF. The CDR3 DNA reads TGTGCCAGTAACCCACAGGGACGGGGTGGCTACACCTTC. The rearrangement links TRBV19 to TRBJ1-2; a weak D match, TRBD1 (6 bases). The germline CDR1 and CDR2 sequences are LNHDA and SQIVND (reference sequence). Trimming cost V 7 bases and J 7 bases, with 16 bases left between them. CDR3 size: 13 residues.

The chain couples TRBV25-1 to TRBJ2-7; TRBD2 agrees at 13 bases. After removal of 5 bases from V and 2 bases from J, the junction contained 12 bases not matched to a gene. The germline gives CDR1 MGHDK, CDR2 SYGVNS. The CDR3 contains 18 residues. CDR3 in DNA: TGTGCCAGCAGTCCCCGGACTAGCGGGAGACCCATAGCCTACGAGCAGTACTTC. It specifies CASSPRTSGRPIAYEQYF.

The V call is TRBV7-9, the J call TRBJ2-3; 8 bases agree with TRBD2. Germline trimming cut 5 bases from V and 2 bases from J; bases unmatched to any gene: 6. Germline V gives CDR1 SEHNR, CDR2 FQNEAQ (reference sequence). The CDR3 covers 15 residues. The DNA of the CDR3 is TGTGCCAGCAGCATTAGCGGGGATTTCACAGATACGCAGTATTTT. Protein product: CASSISGDFTDTQYF.

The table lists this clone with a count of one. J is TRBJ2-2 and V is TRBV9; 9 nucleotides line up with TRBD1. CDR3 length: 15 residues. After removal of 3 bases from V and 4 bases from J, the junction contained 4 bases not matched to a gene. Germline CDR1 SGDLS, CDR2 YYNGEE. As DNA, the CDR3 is TGTGCCAGCAGCGACACGACAGGGGGCACCGGGGAGCTGTTTTTT. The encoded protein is CASSDTTGGTGELFF.

CDR3 in DNA: TGTGCCAGCAGGACAGGACGGGAGACCCAGTACTTC. Translating it yields CASRTGRETQYF. The chain recombines TRBV2 with TRBJ2-5; D might be TRBD1 (6 bases). The CDR3 is 12 residues long. In germline, CDR1 is SNHLY, CDR2 FYNNEI. Trimming shortened V by 6 bases and J by 5 bases, and 10 bases separated the two germline ends. The full variable domain, its missing parts supplied by reference TRBV2 and TRBJ2-5, is EPEVTQTPSHQVTQMGQEVILRCVPISNHLYFYWYRQILGQKVEFLVSFYNNEISEKSEIFDDQFSVERPDGSNFTLKIRSTKLEDSAMYFCASRTGRETQYFGPGTRLLVL.

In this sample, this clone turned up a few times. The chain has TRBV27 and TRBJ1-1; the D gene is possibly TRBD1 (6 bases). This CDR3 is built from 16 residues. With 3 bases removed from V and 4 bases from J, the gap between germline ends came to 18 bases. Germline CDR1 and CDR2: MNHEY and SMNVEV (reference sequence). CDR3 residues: CASSLDSQRRRTEAFF. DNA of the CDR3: TGTGCCAGCAGTTTGGACAGTCAACGGCGGCGCACTGAAGCTTTCTTT.

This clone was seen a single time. The CDR3 nucleotides read TGTGCCAGCAGCCCCGTCTACGAGCAGTACTTC. Its translation is CASSPVYEQYF. This rearrangement joins TRBV9 to TRBJ2-7; D not resolved. The germline CDR1 and CDR2 sequences are SGDLS and YYNGEE. Trimming shortened V by 4 bases and J by 3 bases, and 5 bases separated the two germline ends. This CDR3 contains 11 residues.

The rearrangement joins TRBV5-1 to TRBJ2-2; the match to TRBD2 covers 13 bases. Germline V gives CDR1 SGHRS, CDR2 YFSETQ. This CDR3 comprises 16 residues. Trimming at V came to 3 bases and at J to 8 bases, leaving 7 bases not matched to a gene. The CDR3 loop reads CASSSGLAGAVGELFF. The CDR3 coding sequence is TGCGCCAGCAGCTCCGGACTAGCGGGAGCTGTTGGGGAGCTGTTTTTT.

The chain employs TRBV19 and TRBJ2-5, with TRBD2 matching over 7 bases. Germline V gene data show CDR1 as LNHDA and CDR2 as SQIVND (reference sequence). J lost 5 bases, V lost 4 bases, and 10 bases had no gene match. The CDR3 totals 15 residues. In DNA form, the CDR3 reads TGTGCCAGTAGTAAGGAAGGAAGGCGGGAGGAGACCCAGTACTTC. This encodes CASSKEGRREETQYF.

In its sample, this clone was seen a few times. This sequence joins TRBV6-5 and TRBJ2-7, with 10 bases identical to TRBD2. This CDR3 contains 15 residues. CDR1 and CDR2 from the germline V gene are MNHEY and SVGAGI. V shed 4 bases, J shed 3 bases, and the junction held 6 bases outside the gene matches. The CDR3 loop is CASSLGLADIYEQYF. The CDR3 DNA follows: TGTGCCAGCAGTTTAGGACTAGCGGACATCTACGAGCAGTACTTC.

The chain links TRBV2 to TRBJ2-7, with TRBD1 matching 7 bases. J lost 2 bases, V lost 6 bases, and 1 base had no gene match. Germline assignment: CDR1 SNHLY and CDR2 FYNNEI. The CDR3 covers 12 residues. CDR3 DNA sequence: TGTGCCAGCAGGACAGGGCCCTACGAGCAGTACTTC. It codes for CASRTGPYEQYF.

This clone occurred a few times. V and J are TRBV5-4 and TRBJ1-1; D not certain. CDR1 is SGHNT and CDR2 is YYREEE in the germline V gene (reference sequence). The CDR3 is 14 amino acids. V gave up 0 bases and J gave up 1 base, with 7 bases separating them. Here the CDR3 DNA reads TGTGCCAGCAGCTTGGTCGGAGCGAACACTGAAGCTTTCTTT. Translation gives CASSLVGANTEAFF.

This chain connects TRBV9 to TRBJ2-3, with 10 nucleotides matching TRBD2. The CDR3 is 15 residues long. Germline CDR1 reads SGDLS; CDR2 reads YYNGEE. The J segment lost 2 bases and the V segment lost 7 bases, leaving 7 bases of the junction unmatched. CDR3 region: CASGGLARSTDTQYF. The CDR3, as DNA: TGTGCCAGCGGGGGACTAGCGAGATCCACAGATACGCAGTATTTT.

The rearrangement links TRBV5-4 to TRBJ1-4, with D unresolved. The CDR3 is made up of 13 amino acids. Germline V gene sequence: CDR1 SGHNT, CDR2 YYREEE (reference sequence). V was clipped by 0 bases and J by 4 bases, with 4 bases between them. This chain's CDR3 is CASSLALNEKLFF. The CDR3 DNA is TGTGCCAGCAGCTTGGCCCTTAATGAAAAACTGTTTTTT.

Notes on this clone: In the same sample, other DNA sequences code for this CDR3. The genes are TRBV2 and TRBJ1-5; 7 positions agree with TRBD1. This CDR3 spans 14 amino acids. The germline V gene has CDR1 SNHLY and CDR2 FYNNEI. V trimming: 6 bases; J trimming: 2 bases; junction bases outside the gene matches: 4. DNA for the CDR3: TGTGCCAGCAGCGGAGGACAGGGCAATCAGCCCCAGCATTTT. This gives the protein CASSGGQGNQPQHF.